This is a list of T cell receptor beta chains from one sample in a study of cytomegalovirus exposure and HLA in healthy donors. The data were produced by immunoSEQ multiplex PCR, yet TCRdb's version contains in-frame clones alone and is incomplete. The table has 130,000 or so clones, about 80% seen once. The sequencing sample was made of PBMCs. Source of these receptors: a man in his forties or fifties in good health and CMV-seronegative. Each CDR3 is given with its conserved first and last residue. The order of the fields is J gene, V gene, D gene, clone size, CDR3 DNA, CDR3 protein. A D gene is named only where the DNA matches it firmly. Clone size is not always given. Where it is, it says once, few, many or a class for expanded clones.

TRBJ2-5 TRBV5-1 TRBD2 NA TGCGCCAGCAGCTACTCCTTTACCAGCGGGAGTGGGGAGACCCAGTACTTC CASSYSFTSGSGETQYF
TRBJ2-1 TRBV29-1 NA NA TGCAGCGTTGAATTTCAGGCTAGCGATGAGCAGTTCTTC CSVEFQASDEQFF
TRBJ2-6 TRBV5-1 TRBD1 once TGCGCCAGCAGCTTGAAGACAGGGGCTGGGGCCAACGTCCTGACTTTC CASSLKTGAGANVLTF
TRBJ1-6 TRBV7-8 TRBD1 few TGTGCCAGCAGCTCCTGGCATAGGGGACAGCTCCTAAGCTCCTATAATTCACCCCTCCACTTT CASSSWHRGQLLSSYNSPLHF
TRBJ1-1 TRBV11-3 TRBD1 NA TGTGCCAGCAGCTTAGACACTTGGACAGGACCCAACACTGAAGCTTTCTTT CASSLDTWTGPNTEAFF
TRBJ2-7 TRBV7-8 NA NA TGTGCCAGCAGCACCCCCCCCCAGGGCGCGCAGTACTTC CASSTPPQGAQYF
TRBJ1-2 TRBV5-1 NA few TGCGCCAGCGTAGGGGGGGGGAACTATGGCTACACCTTC CASVGGGNYGYTF
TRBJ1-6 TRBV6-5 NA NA TGTGCCAGCACGTGGGGCGATGCTGTTAATTCACCCCTCCACTTT CASTWGDAVNSPLHF
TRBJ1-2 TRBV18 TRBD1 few TGTGCCAGCTCACCCGACGACAGGGTCCATGGCTACACCTTC CASSPDDRVHGYTF
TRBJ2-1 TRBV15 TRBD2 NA TGTGCCACCAGCAAGAAAAGGGGACAGCGGCTAGCGGGGCATGAGCAGTTCTTC CATSKKRGQRLAGHEQFF
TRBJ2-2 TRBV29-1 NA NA TGCAGCGTGGACAACAGGGACACCGGGGAGCTGTTTTTT CSVDNRDTGELFF
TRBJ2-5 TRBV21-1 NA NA TGTGCCAGCAGCAAAGCGCTGGCAAAGGGGGAGACCCAGTACTTC CASSKALAKGETQYF
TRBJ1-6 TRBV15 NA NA TGTGCCACCAGCAGAGATACCGCAACCGCCGGGGATTCACCCCTCCACTTT CATSRDTATAGDSPLHF
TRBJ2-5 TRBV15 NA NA TGTGCCACCAGCGTAATTCCGGGGGGCGCGGGTGGGGGCCAAGAGACCCAGTACTTC CATSVIPGGAGGGQETQYF
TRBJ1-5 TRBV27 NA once TGTGCCAGCAGCCTACTGACAGGCAATCAGCCCCAGCATTTT CASSLLTGNQPQHF
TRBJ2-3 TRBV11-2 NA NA TGTGCCAGCGCCTCTGGAGGCAGTTCTGCAGATACGCAGTATTTT CASASGGSSADTQYF
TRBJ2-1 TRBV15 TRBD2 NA TGTGCCACCAGCAGGAGAGTAGCGGGAGTGGTCTACAATGAGCAGTTCTTC CATSRRVAGVVYNEQFF
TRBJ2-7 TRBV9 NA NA TGTGCCAGCAGCGTAGATGACAGCCAGGAGAAGTACTTC CASSVDDSQEKYF
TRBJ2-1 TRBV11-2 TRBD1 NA TGTGCCAGCAGCTTCGCCAGAGGGGGCTATGAGCAGTTCTTC CASSFARGGYEQFF
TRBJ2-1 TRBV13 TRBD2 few TGTGCCAGCAGCTTACTGACTAGCGAGTACAATGAGCAGTTCTTC CASSLLTSEYNEQFF
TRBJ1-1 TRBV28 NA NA TGTGCCAGCAGTTGGAGGGGGGGGAACACTGAAGCTTTCTTT CASSWRGGNTEAFF
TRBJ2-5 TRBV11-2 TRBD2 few TGTGCCAGCTTAGCGGGGGGCCGGGAGACCCAGTACTTC CASLAGGRETQYF
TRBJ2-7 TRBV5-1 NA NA TGCGCCAGCAGATCCAATTACGAGCAGTACTTC CASRSNYEQYF